The 14 T cell receptor beta chains listed next were all sequenced from one sample in a study of blood T cell repertoires in COVID-19. TCRdb keeps only in-frame clones here, not all; method: immunoSEQ multiplex PCR. The data show about 270,000 clones, around 86% seen once. Sequencing input: peripheral blood. These receptors were obtained from an older woman with active or convalescent COVID-19.

This sequence joins TRBV6-6 and TRBJ1-1; 7 bases align to TRBD1. V trimming: 5 bases; J trimming: 1 base; junction bases outside the gene matches: 7. Germline CDR1 and CDR2: MNHNY and SVGAGI (reference sequence). CDR3 size: 15 residues. The CDR3 loop is CASSNRQGQNTEAFF. CDR3 coding DNA: TGTGCCAGCAGTAACCGACAGGGCCAGAACACTGAAGCTTTCTTT.

The chain combines TRBV5-1 with TRBJ1-2, with 9 bases that match TRBD1. The V segment lost 0 bases and the J segment 2 bases; nucleotides outside the gene matches: 2. Germline V gene data show CDR1 as SGHRS and CDR2 as YFSETQ. This CDR3 has 15 amino acids. In nucleotides, the CDR3 is TGCGCCAGCAGCTTGGGGACAGGGGTAAACTATGGCTACACCTTC. It is translated as CASSLGTGVNYGYTF.

The genes are TRBV12-5 and TRBJ1-4; D is uncertain. Per the germline V gene, CDR1 is LGHNT and CDR2 is FRNRAP. Deletions cut 0 bases from V and 3 bases from J, with 11 bases between. This CDR3 contains 16 residues. CDR3 sequence (DNA): TGTGCTAGTGGTTTGGTATCCTGGAGGGCTAATGAAAAACTGTTTTTT. Protein sequence: CASGLVSWRANEKLFF. Together with reference TRBV12-5 and TRBJ1-4, the CDR3 gives the full variable domain: DARVTQTPRHKVTEMGQEVTMRCQPILGHNTVFWYRQTMMQGLELLAYFRNRAPLDDSGMPKDRFSAEMPDATLATLKIQPSEPRDSAVYFCASGLVSWRANEKLFFGSGTQLSVL.

The V gene is TRBV7-9, the J gene TRBJ2-3; 7 positions agree with TRBD1. The J segment lost 2 bases and the V segment lost 5 bases, leaving 10 bases of the junction unmatched. Germline V lookup: CDR1 SEHNR, CDR2 FQNEAQ (reference sequence). CDR3 length equals 16 residues. CDR3 protein: CASSRGQQISTDTQYF. The CDR3 region has the DNA TGTGCCAGCAGCCGGGGACAGCAAATTTCCACAGATACGCAGTATTTT. The full variable domain, completed using reference TRBV7-9 and TRBJ2-3, is DTGVSQNPRHKITKRGQNVTFRCDPISEHNRLYWYRQTLGQGPEFLTYFQNEAQLEKSRLLSDRFSAERPKGSFSTLEIQRTEQGDSAMYLCASSRGQQISTDTQYFGPGTRLTVL.

The J gene is TRBJ1-1, the V gene TRBV9, with unresolved D. The germline gives CDR1 SGDLS, CDR2 YYNGEE. The CDR3 sequence is 14 residues long. V was trimmed by 3 bases and J by 5 bases, leaving 14 bases between them. The chain's CDR3 is CASSALEGWTEAFF. DNA of the CDR3: TGTGCCAGCAGCGCATTGGAGGGATGGACTGAAGCTTTCTTT.

The chain uses TRBV11-2 and TRBJ1-3; possibly TRBD1 for D (5 bases). Trimming stripped 5 bases from V and 1 base from J, with 9 bases between. CDR1 and CDR2 from the germline V gene are SGHAT and FQNNGV. The CDR3 runs to 14 residues. DNA for the CDR3: TGTGCCAGCAGCCCCCGGGGGTCTGGAAACACCATATATTTT. This encodes CASSPRGSGNTIYF. Looking up the rest from reference TRBV11-2 and TRBJ1-3 gives the full variable domain: EAGVAQSPRYKIIEKRQSVAFWCNPISGHATLYWYQQILGQGPKLLIQFQNNGVVDDSQLPKDRFSAERLKGVDSTLKIQPAKLEDSAVYLCASSPRGSGNTIYFGEGSWLTVV.

The CDR3 DNA is TGTGCCAGCAGCTCCCCCGGGACAGGGCGCTACGAGCAGTACTTC. Translation gives CASSSPGTGRYEQYF. The V call is TRBV6-5, the J call TRBJ2-7; TRBD1 matches at 9 bases. V dropped 6 bases and J dropped 3; count of bases not matched to a gene: 9. Germline CDR1 is MNHEY and CDR2 is SVGAGI. This CDR3 contains 15 residues.

The chain carries TRBV10-3 and TRBJ1-1; D is uncertain. The CDR3 runs to 13 residues. With 6 bases removed from V and 1 base from J, the gap between germline ends came to 9 bases. Germline V CDR1 and CDR2: ENHRY, SYGVKD. The CDR3 sequence is CAISSQRNTEAFF. The CDR3 DNA reads TGTGCCATCAGCTCACAGAGGAACACTGAAGCTTTCTTT.

CDR3 nucleotides: TGTGCCAGCAGCCAAGAGCTAGCGGGGGGAATAAATGAGCAGTTCTTC. This sequence encodes CASSQELAGGINEQFF. The chain links TRBV14 to TRBJ2-1, with 11 nucleotides matching TRBD2. CDR3 length equals 16 residues. In germline, CDR1 is SGHDN, CDR2 FVKESK. Trimming at V came to 0 bases and at J to 7 bases, leaving 5 bases not matched to a gene.

The DNA for the CDR3 is TGTGCCAGCAGTTATAGCGGGGAAGGGCAGTTCTTC. Translated, it gives CASSYSGEGQFF. The chain uses TRBV6-2 or TRBV6-3 and TRBJ2-1, with 8 bases matching TRBD2. There are 12 residues in the CDR3. Germline CDR1 and CDR2: MNHEY and SVGEGT. V dropped 3 bases and J dropped 12; count of bases not matched to a gene: 4.

This rearrangement joins TRBV5-1 to TRBJ2-3; D possibly corresponds to TRBD1 (7 bases). In germline, CDR1 is SGHRS, CDR2 YFSETQ. Between the trimmed V and J ends, which lost 2 bases and 2 bases, there was a span of 12 bases. There are 15 residues in the CDR3. CDR3: CASSFPRGDTDTQYF. CDR3 in DNA: TGCGCCAGCAGCTTCCCCAGGGGGGACACAGATACGCAGTATTTT.

This chain connects TRBV5-1 to TRBJ2-1, with 9 nucleotides matching TRBD1. The CDR3 is made up of 15 amino acids. CDR1 is SGHRS, CDR2 YFSETQ, per germline. V was clipped by 4 bases and J by 0 bases; unmatched bases: 2. CDR3 sequence (DNA): TGCGCCAGCAGCGTGACAGGGGGCTCCTACAATGAGCAGTTCTTC. This translates into CASSVTGGSYNEQFF.

The V and J genes are TRBV5-5 and TRBJ2-5, with TRBD2 as a possible D gene (7 bases). The CDR3 consists of 14 residues. Germline assignment: CDR1 SGHKS and CDR2 YYEKEE (reference sequence). Trimming pared 1 base from V and 5 bases from J, leaving 12 bases between. Here the CDR3 DNA reads TGTGCCAGCAGCTTGTTGGGGGGGGCGGAGACCCAGTACTTC. This gives the protein CASSLLGGAETQYF.

The chain uses TRBV6-2 or TRBV6-3 and TRBJ1-5; D is unresolved. Germline CDR1 MNHEY, CDR2 SVGEGT. The CDR3 covers 13 residues. V dropped 2 bases and J dropped 6 bases, with 8 bases sitting between them. CDR3 residues: CASSYRAGQPQHF. Here the CDR3 DNA reads TGTGCCAGCAGTTACAGGGCGGGTCAGCCCCAGCATTTT.